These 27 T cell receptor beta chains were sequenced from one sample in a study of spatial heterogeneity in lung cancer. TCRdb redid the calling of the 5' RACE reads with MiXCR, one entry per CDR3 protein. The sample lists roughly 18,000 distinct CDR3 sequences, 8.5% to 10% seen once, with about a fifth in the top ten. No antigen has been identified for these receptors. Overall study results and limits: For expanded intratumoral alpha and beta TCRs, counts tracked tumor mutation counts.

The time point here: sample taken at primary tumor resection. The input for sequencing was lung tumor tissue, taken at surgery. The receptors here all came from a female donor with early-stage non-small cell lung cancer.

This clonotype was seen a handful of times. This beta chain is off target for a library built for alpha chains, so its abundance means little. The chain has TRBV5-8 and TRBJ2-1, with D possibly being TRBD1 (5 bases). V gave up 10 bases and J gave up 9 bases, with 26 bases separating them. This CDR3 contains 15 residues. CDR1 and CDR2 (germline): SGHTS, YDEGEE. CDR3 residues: CASTRVKGSGGEQFF. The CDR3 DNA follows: TGTGCCTCTACCAGGGTTAAGGGGTCCGGCGGTGAGCAGTTCTTC.

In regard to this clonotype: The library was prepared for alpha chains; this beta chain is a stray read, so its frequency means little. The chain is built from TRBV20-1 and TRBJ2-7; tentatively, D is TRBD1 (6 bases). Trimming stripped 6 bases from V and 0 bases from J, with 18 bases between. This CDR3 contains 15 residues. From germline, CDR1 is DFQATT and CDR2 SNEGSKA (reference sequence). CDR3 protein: CSASRMGHNSYEQYF. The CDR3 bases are TGCAGTGCCAGTCGAATGGGACATAACTCCTACGAGCAGTACTTC.

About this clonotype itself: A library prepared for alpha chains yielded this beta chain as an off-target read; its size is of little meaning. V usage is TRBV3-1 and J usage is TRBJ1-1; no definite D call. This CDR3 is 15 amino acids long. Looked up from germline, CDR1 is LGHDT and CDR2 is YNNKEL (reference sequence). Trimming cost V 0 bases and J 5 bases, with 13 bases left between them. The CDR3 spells CASSQDGGGWTEAFF. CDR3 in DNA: TGTGCCAGCAGCCAAGATGGCGGCGGGTGGACTGAAGCTTTCTTT.

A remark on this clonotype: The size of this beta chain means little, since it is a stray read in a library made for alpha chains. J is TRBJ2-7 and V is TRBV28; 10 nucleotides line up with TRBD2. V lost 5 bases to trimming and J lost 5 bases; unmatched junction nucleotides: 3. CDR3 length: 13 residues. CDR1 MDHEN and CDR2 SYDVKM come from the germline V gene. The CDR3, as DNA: TGTGCCAGCAGTACTAGCGGGGTCCACGAGCAGTACTTC. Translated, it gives CASSTSGVHEQYF.

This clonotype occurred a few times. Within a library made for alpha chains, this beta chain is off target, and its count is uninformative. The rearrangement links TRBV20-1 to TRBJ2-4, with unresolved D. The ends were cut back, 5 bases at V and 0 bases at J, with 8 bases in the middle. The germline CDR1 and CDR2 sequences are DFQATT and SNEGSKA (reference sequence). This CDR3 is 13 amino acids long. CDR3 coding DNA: TGCAGTGCTGAGATAGAAGCCAAAAACATTCAGTACTTC. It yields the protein CSAEIEAKNIQYF.

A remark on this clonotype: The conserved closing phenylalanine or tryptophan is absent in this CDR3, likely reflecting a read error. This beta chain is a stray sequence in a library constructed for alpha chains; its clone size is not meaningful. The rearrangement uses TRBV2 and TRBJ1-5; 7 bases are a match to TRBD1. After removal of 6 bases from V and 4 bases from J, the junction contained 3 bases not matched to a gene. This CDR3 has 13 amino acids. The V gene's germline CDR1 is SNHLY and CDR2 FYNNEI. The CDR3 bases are TGTGCCAGCAGACAGGGGCAGAATCAGCCCCAGCATTCT. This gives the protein CASRQGQNQPQHS.

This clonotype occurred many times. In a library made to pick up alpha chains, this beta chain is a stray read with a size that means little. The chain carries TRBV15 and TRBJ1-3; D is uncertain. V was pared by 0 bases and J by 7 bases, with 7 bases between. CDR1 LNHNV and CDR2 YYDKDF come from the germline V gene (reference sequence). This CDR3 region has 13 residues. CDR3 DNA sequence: TGTGCCACCAGCAGAGATCGGGGTAACACCATATATTTT. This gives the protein CATSRDRGNTIYF.

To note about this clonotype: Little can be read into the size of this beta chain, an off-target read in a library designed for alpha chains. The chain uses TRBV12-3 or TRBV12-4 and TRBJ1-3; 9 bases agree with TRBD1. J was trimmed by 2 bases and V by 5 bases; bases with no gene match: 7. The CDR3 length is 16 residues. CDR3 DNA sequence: TGTGCCAGCAGTCCTAGGGGGACAGGGCCTGGAAACACCATATATTTT. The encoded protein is CASSPRGTGPGNTIYF.

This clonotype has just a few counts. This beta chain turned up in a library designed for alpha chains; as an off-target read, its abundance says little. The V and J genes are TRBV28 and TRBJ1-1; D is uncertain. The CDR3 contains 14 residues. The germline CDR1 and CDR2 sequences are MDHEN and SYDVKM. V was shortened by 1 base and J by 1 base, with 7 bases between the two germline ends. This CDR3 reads CASSLLEQNTEAFF. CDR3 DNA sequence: TGTGCCAGCAGTTTATTAGAGCAGAACACTGAAGCTTTCTTT.

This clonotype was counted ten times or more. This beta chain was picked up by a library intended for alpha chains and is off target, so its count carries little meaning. The CDR3 DNA follows: TGTGCCAGCAGCCCCGGGTACGAGCAGTACTTC. Its translation is CASSPGYEQYF. This chain joins TRBV7-9 and TRBJ2-7; unclear D gene. The CDR3 is 11 residues long. CDR1 and CDR2 (germline): SEHNR, FQNEAQ (reference sequence). V shed 5 bases and J shed 4 bases, with 6 bases lying between them. Drawing the rest from reference TRBV7-9 and TRBJ2-7, the complete variable domain is DTGVSQNPRHKITKRGQNVTFRCDPISEHNRLYWYRQTLGQGPEFLTYFQNEAQLEKSRLLSDRFSAERPKGSFSTLEIQRTEQGDSAMYLCASSPGYEQYFGPGTRLTVT.

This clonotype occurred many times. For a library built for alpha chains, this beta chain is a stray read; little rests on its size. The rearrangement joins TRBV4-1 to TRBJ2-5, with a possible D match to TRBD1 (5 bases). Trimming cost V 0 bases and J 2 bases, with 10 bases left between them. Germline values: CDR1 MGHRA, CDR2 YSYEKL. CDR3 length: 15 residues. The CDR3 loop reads CASSQEGARQETQYF. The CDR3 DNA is TGCGCCAGCAGCCAAGAAGGGGCTAGACAAGAGACCCAGTACTTC.

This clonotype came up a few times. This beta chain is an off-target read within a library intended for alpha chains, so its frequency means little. CDR3 sequence: CSAPRDQSYNEQFF. CDR3 nucleotide sequence: TGCAGTGCCCCCCGGGACCAGTCGTACAATGAGCAGTTCTTC. The chain uses TRBV20-1 and TRBJ2-1; perhaps D is TRBD1 or TRBD2 (5 bases each). Germline loops: CDR1 DFQATT, CDR2 SNEGSKA (reference sequence). The CDR3 is 14 residues long. V shed 6 bases and J shed 4 bases, with 16 bases lying between them.

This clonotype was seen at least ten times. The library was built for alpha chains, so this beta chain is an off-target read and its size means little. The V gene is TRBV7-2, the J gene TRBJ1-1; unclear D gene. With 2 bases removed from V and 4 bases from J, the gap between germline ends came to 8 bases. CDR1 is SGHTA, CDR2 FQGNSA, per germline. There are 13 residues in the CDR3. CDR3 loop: CASSLMGGTEAFF. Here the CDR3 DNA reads TGTGCCAGCAGCTTAATGGGTGGCACTGAAGCTTTCTTT. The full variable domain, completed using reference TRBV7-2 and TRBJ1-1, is GAGVSQSPSNKVTEKGKDVELRCDPISGHTALYWYRQSLGQGLEFLIYFQGNSAPDKSGLPSDRFSAERTGGSVSTLTIQRTQQEDSAVYLCASSLMGGTEAFFGQGTRLTVV.

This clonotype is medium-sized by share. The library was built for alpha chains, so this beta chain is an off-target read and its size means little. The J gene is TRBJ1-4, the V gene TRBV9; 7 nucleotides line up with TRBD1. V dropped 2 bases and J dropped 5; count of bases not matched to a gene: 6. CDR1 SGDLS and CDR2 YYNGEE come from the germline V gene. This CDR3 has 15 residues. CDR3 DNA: TGTGCCAGCAGCGTGTCACAGGGGCGGAATGAAAAACTGTTTTTT. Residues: CASSVSQGRNEKLFF.

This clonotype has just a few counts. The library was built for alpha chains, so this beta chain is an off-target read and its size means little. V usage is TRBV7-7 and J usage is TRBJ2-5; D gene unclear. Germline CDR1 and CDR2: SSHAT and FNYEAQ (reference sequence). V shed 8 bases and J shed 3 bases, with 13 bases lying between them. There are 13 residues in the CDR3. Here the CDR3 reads CASYGIGEETQYF. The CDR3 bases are TGTGCCAGCTACGGTATAGGAGAAGAGACCCAGTACTTC.

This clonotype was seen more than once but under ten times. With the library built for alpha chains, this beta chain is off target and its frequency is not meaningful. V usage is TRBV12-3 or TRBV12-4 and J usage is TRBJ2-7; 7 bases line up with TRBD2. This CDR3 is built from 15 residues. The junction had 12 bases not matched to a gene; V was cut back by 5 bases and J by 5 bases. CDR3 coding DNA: TGTGCCAGCAGTCCCGGCGGGCGACTAGCTAACGAGCAGTACTTC. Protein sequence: CASSPGGRLANEQYF.

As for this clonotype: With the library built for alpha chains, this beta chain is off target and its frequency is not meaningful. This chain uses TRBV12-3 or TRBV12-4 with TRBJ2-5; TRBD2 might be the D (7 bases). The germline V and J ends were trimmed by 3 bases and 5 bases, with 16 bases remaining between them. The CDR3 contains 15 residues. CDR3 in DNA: TGTGCCAGCAGTTTCGAAGGGGGGGCGGATGAGACCCAGTACTTC. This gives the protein CASSFEGGADETQYF.

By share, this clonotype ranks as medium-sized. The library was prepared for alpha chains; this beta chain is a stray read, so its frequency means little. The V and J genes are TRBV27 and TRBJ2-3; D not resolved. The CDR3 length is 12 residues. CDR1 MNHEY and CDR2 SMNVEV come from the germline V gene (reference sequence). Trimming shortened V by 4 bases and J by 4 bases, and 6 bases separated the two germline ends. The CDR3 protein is CASSSMADTQYF. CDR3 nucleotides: TGTGCCAGCAGTTCTATGGCAGATACGCAGTATTTT.

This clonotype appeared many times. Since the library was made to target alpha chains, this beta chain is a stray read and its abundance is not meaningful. CDR3 bases: TGCAGCGTTGAAAGGACAGTCCAAGAGACCCAGTACTTC. Protein product: CSVERTVQETQYF. This chain connects TRBV29-1 to TRBJ2-5; TRBD1 might be the D (6 bases). Germline V gene data show CDR1 as SQVTM and CDR2 as ANQGSEA. Trimming removed 2 bases from V and 1 base from J, with 8 bases in between. The CDR3 runs to 13 residues.

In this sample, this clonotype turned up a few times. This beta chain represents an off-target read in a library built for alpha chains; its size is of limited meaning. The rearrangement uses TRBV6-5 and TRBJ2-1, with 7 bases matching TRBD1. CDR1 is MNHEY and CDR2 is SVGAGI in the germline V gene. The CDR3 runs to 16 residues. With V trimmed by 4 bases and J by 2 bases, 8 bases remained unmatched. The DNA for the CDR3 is TGTGCCAGCAGTTCGACAGGGTACCCTACCTACAATGAGCAGTTCTTC. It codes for CASSSTGYPTYNEQFF.

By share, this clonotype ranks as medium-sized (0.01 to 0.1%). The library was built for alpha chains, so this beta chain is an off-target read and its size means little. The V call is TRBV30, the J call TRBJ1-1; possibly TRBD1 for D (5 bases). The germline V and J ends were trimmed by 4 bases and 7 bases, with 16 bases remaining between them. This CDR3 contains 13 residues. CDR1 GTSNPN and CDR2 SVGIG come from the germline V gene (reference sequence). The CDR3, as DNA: TGTGCCTGGAAGCCCGGGGCCCTCAATGAAGCTTTCTTT. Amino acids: CAWKPGALNEAFF.

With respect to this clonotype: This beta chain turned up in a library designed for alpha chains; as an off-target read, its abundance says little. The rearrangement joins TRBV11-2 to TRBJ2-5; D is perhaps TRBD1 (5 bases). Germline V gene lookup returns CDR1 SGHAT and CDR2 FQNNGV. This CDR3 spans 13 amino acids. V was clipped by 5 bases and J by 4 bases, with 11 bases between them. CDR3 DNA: TGTGCCAGCAGCAGACAGAGCCGAGAGACCCAGTACTTC. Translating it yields CASSRQSRETQYF.

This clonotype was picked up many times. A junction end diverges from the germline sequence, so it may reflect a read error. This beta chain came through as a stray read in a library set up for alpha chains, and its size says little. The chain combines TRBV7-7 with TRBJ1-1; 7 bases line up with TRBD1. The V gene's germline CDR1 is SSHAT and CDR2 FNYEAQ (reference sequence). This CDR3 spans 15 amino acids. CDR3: CASSPLTGTNTEAFF. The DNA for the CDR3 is TGTGCTAGCAGCCCCTTGACAGGGACTAACACTGAAGCTTTCTTT.

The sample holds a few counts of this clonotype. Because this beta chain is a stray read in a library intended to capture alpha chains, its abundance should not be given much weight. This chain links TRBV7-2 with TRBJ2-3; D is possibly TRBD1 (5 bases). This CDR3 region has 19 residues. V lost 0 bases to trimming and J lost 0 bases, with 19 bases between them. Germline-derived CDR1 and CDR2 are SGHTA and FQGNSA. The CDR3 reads CASSLAQTMGRISTDTQYF. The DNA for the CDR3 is TGTGCCAGCAGCTTAGCACAAACTATGGGGCGAATTAGCACAGATACGCAGTATTTT.

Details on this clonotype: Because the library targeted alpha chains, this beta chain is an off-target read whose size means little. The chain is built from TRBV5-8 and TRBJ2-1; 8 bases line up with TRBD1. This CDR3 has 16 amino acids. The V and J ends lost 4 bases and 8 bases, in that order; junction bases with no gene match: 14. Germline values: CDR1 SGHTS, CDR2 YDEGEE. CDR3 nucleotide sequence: TGTGCCAGCAGCCCCGGGACAGGAGGTCAAAATTATGAGCAGTTCTTC. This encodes CASSPGTGGQNYEQFF.

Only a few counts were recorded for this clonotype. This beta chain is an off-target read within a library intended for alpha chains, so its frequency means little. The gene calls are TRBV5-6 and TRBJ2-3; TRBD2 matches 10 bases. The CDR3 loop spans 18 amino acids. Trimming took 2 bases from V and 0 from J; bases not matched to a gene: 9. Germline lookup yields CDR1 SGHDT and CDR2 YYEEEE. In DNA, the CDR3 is TGTGCCAGCAGCTTACTCTTAGCGGGGGGAGGTAGCACAGATACGCAGTATTTT. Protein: CASSLLLAGGGSTDTQYF.

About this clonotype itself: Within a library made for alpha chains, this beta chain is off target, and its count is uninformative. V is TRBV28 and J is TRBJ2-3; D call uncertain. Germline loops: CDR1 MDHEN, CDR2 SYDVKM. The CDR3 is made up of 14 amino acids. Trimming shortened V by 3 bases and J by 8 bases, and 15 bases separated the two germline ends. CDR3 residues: CASSLVRPPGTQYF. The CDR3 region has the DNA TGTGCCAGCAGTTTGGTACGGCCGCCCGGTACGCAGTATTTT.